This T cell receptor beta chain comes out of a study of cytomegalovirus exposure and HLA in healthy donors. Whole-study context: A data release that came early held roughly 90 million unique TCRs from HLA-typed donors. Broader study findings: The authors assumed roughly uniform sequencing depth across donors for presence/absence analyses.

PCR was performed using 60 Vbeta and 13 Jbeta primers. Clones were sequenced by immunoSEQ multiplex PCR, and TCRdb holds only the in-frame ones, with some missing. The sample holds approximately 89,000 clones; approximately 69% are singletons and the top ten take 1.2%. The germline V gene has CDR1 MNHEY and CDR2 SVGAGI. The V segment lost 6 bases and the J segment 2 bases; nucleotides outside the gene matches: 3. This CDR3 spans 14 amino acids. This clone has a single count. Antigen specificity is unknown. The chain carries TRBV6-5 and TRBJ2-3, with TRBD1 matching 9 bases. This TCR derives from a female donor in good health and CMV-seronegative. Material: PBMCs. In DNA form, the CDR3 reads TGTGCCAGCAGAGGGACAGGGTTCACAGATACGCAGTATTTT. As protein: CASRGTGFTDTQYF.